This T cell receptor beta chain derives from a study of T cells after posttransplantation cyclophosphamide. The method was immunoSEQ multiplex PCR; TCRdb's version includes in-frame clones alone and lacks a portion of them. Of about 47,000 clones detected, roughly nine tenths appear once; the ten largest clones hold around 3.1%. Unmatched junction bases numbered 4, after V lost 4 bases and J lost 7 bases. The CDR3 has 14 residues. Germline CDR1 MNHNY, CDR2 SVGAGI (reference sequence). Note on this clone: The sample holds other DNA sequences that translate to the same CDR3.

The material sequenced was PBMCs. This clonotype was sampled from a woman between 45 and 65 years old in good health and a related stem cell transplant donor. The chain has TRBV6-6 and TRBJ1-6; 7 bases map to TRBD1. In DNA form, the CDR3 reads TGTGCCAGCAGTTCCAACAGGGGCAATTCACCCCTCCACTTT. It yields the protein CASSSNRGNSPLHF.